These T cell receptor beta chains were read from a single sample in a study of OX40 agonist ivuxolimab in advanced cancers. The table came from immunoSEQ multiplex PCR; TCRdb's copy has only in-frame clones and leaves some out. The table has roughly 100,000 clones, around nine tenths seen once; the top ten hold about 0.3%. Sequences were derived from CD4+ or CD8+ T cells sorted from blood, sampled in a trial of the OX40 agonist ivuxolimab. The receptor set was obtained from an adult with an advanced solid tumor such as melanoma, head and neck, liver or kidney cancer. CDR3s include the opening cysteine and the closing phenylalanine or tryptophan. A D gene is named only where the DNA matches it firmly. Rows give clone size only sometimes, using once, few, many, or a class for an expanded clone.

size,D,J,V,DNA,CDR3
.,.,TRBJ2-7,TRBV19,TGTGCCAGTAGTATAGATGGCAGGGGAGGTTACGAGCAGTACTTC,CASSIDGRGGYEQYF
.,TRBD2,TRBJ2-5,TRBV19,TGTGCCAGTAGTACATTTCTAGCGGGGGTAGAGACCCAGTACTTC,CASSTFLAGVETQYF
.,TRBD1,TRBJ1-6,TRBV5-1,TGCGCCAGCAGCTGGGACAGGGGGCCGGGGTCACCCCTCCACTTT,CASSWDRGPGSPLHF
.,TRBD2,TRBJ2-5,TRBV5-1,TGCGCCAGCAGCTTGACTAGCGGGGGTCTCCAAGAGACCCAGTACTTC,CASSLTSGGLQETQYF
.,.,TRBJ2-7,TRBV6-6,TGTGCCAGCAGTCCCGGGCCCTACGAGCAGTACTTC,CASSPGPYEQYF
few,.,TRBJ1-4,TRBV7-6,TGTGCCAGCAGCTTAGCGAGGGGGAGGGATGAAAAACTGTTTTTT,CASSLARGRDEKLFF
.,TRBD1,TRBJ2-7,TRBV6-6,TGTGCCAGCAGCGCCAGACAGGGGAAGTCGTTCGAGCAGTACTTC,CASSARQGKSFEQYF
.,.,TRBJ1-4,TRBV5-8,TGTGCCAGCAGCGGGGGCAGGGGAGCTGGAGAAAAACTGTTTTTT,CASSGGRGAGEKLFF
.,.,TRBJ2-7,TRBV23-1,TGCGCCAGCAGTCAATCACCAGCGTCTCTCTCCTACGAGCAGTACTTC,CASSQSPASLSYEQYF
.,.,TRBJ2-2,TRBV2,TGTGCCAGCAGTGGGACGGGGTTGTCCACCGGGGAGCTGTTTTTT,CASSGTGLSTGELFF
.,.,TRBJ2-1,TRBV7-8,TGTGCCAGCAGCGCCGGGGCGGGTCTGTACAATGAGCAGTTCTTC,CASSAGAGLYNEQFF
once,.,TRBJ2-7,TRBV19,TGTGCCAGTAGTATCGACGGGCACGAGCAGTACTTC,CASSIDGHEQYF
few,.,TRBJ1-3,TRBV13,TGTGCCAGCAGTTTCAGGGGATCTGGAAACACCATATATTTT,CASSFRGSGNTIYF
few,TRBD1,TRBJ1-2,TRBV11-2,TGTGCCAGCAACAAACAGGGGGCCGGGTATGGCTACACCTTC,CASNKQGAGYGYTF
.,.,TRBJ1-4,TRBV14,TGTGCCAGCCGAGGGGACGCTGCAGGGAAACTGTTTTTT,CASRGDAAGKLFF
.,.,TRBJ2-7,TRBV5-1,TGCGCCAGCAATGGGTACGGAGCTGAGTATGAGCAGTACTTC,CASNGYGAEYEQYF
few,.,TRBJ1-3,TRBV10-1,TGCGCCAGCGCCTTTGGAAACACCATATATTTT,CASAFGNTIYF
.,.,TRBJ1-1,TRBV5-1,TGCGCCAGCAGCTTAGACCCTCCAGGGACTGAAGCTTTCTTT,CASSLDPPGTEAFF
few,.,TRBJ1-2,TRBV15,TGTGCCACCAGCAGAGATATGGGTACCTATGGCTACACCTTC,CATSRDMGTYGYTF
.,.,TRBJ1-3,TRBV15,TGTGCCACCAGCCCTACAGGGATCAGAAACACCATATATTTT,CATSPTGIRNTIYF
.,TRBD1,TRBJ2-5,TRBV11-2,TGTGCCAGCAGCTTGCGACAGGGGGCGTTGTCCCAGTACTTC,CASSLRQGALSQYF
.,.,TRBJ2-2,TRBV19,TGTGCCAGTAGTATAACCTCCGGGGAGCTGTTTTTT,CASSITSGELFF
.,.,TRBJ2-1,TRBV18,TGTGCCAGCTCACCACCGGGTCGGGGCTACTACAATGAGCAGTTCTTC,CASSPPGRGYYNEQFF
once,.,TRBJ2-1,TRBV7-9,TGTGCCAGCAGCCTAGGGGAAGGGTTGGAACAGGCGCAGTTCTTC,CASSLGEGLEQAQFF
once,.,TRBJ2-2,TRBV7-7,TGTGCCAGCAGCAAGGGGGGGGAAACCGGGGAGCTGTTTTTT,CASSKGGETGELFF
once,.,TRBJ2-5,TRBV14,TGTGCCAGCAGCCCCCTGGGCAGGGCCTCCGCAGAGACCCAGTACTTC,CASSPLGRASAETQYF
.,.,TRBJ1-1,TRBV5-1,TGCGCCAGCAGCGGCCAGTTGAACACTGAAGCTTTCTTT,CASSGQLNTEAFF
.,.,TRBJ2-2,TRBV9,TGTGCCAGCAGCGTAGGGGTTGTAGGGAACACCGGGGAGCTGTTTTTT,CASSVGVVGNTGELFF
.,.,TRBJ1-1,TRBV2,TGTGCCAGCAGGGAGGGTGGATCTTTGGGCACTGAAGCTTTCTTT,CASREGGSLGTEAFF
.,.,TRBJ1-5,TRBV12-5,TGTGCTAGTGCTTCCGGGGCCACCGGGACAACCCTAAATCAGCCCCAGCATTTT,CASASGATGTTLNQPQHF
.,.,TRBJ1-2,TRBV4-2,TGTGCCAGCAGCGCACAGGACAGTGTTAACTATGGCTACACCTTC,CASSAQDSVNYGYTF
.,.,TRBJ1-6,TRBV6-1,TGTGCCAGCAGTGAAGTTCTTGGCAGCCGAGGTTCACCCCTCCACTTT,CASSEVLGSRGSPLHF
few,TRBD1,TRBJ1-6,TRBV7-2,TGTGCCAGCAGCGTCGGACAGGGCAATTCACCCCTCCACTTT,CASSVGQGNSPLHF
.,.,TRBJ1-4,TRBV7-8,TGTGCCAGCAGCTTAGGGGGCTCTAATGAAAAACTGTTTTTT,CASSLGGSNEKLFF
.,TRBD2,TRBJ2-7,TRBV4-3,TGCGCCAGCAGCCAAGAGTTCCGATTCGGCCGGGGGGGGAGCTGGGAGCAGTACTTC,CASSQEFRFGRGGSWEQYF
few,.,TRBJ1-1,TRBV11-2,TGTGCCAGCAGCTTGGGGCAGGCAGCCCCGGCTTTCTTT,CASSLGQAAPAFF
.,.,TRBJ1-1,TRBV12-5,TGTGCTAGTGCCTTCGGCCTCACTGAAGCTTTCTTT,CASAFGLTEAFF
.,TRBD1,TRBJ1-2,TRBV11-2,TGTGCCAGCAGCTTAGCCGGGACAGGGAGGGGCTATGGCTACACCTTC,CASSLAGTGRGYGYTF
.,TRBD1,TRBJ2-7,TRBV13,TGTGCCAGCAGCTTAATAGGGCAGGGGGCTTACGAGCAGTACTTC,CASSLIGQGAYEQYF
.,.,TRBJ2-1,TRBV5-1,TGCGCCAGCAGCAGGGACGAGGGGTACAATGAGCAGTTCTTC,CASSRDEGYNEQFF
.,.,TRBJ1-3,TRBV21-1,TGTGCCAGCAGCAAAGGAAATTACAGGGTCCCCATATATTTT,CASSKGNYRVPIYF
.,.,TRBJ1-4,TRBV15,TGTGCCACCAGCAGAGAGGGGAGTGACGCAACTAATGAAAAACTGTTTTTT,CATSREGSDATNEKLFF
.,.,TRBJ2-1,TRBV5-6,TGTGCCAGCAGCTTGGCCTTCAGGGGCCCTCGCGGTGAGCAGTTCTTC,CASSLAFRGPRGEQFF
.,.,TRBJ2-2,TRBV5-4,TGTGCCAGCAGCTTGGGTAGGGGGGCAACCGGGGAGCTGTTTTTT,CASSLGRGATGELFF
.,.,TRBJ2-5,TRBV4-2,TGTGCCAGCAGCCAAGATGACGGCCAAGAGACCCAGTACTTC,CASSQDDGQETQYF
.,.,TRBJ2-6,TRBV4-3,TGCGCCAGCAGCCAAGAAGCGGCAGGGGCTGGGGCCAACGTCCTGACTTTC,CASSQEAAGAGANVLTF
.,.,TRBJ1-2,TRBV10-3,TGTGCCATCAGTGAGGGGGGGCGACATCCCTCCTATGGCTACACCTTC,CAISEGGRHPSYGYTF
.,TRBD1,TRBJ2-7,TRBV7-2,TGTGCCAGCAGCGCGGGACAGGGTACCAGCGAGCAGTACTTC,CASSAGQGTSEQYF
.,.,TRBJ1-5,TRBV6-5,TGTGCCAGCACCTCAAGCAGGAGTAGCAATCAGCCCCAGCATTTT,CASTSSRSSNQPQHF
.,.,TRBJ2-5,TRBV21-1,TGTGCCACCCAAGACCAGCGGGGCTCCCTCCAAGAGACCCAGTACTTC,CATQDQRGSLQETQYF
.,TRBD2,TRBJ2-5,TRBV5-4,TGTGCCAGCAGCTACGGGACTAGAGAAAAGACCCAGTACTTC,CASSYGTREKTQYF